These 27 T cell receptor beta chains came from one sample sequenced in a study of T cell repertoires in ileal Crohn's disease. Lamina propria lymphocytes from surgical specimens were isolated on a density gradient before sorting. Generated by immunoSEQ multiplex PCR, the TCRdb table keeps only in-frame clones and is missing some. The top ten clones hold 0.75% to 0.85% of a sample with some 6,200 clones, approximately 88% of them seen once. The sequenced sample was CD4+ T cells from ileum. These receptors all come from an adult with Crohn's disease. Some clones in this sample may be carry-over from other donors' samples.

This clone came up a few times. The chain is built from TRBV7-2 and TRBJ2-5; 10 bases fit TRBD2. Germline V CDR1 and CDR2: SGHTA, FQGNSA. J was trimmed by 10 bases and V by 1 base; bases with no gene match: 15. The CDR3 consists of 17 residues. The CDR3 protein is CASSLGPAGGGIEGQYF. CDR3 coding DNA: TGTGCCAGCAGCTTAGGTCCAGCGGGAGGGGGGATTGAGGGCCAGTACTTC.

The chain is built from TRBV7-9 and TRBJ2-3; 12 bases align to TRBD2. The CDR3 is 14 residues long. V dropped 6 bases and J dropped 5; count of bases not matched to a gene: 3. The germline CDR1 and CDR2 sequences are SEHNR and FQNEAQ (reference sequence). The CDR3 DNA reads TGTGCCAGCAGGCCTAGCGGGAGGGGAGATACGCAGTATTTT. The encoded protein is CASRPSGRGDTQYF.

This chain uses TRBV6-5 with TRBJ2-5; 15 bases line up with TRBD2. Looked up from germline, CDR1 is MNHEY and CDR2 is SVGAGI. With V trimmed by 6 bases and J by 2 bases, 1 base remained unmatched. The CDR3 has 15 amino acids. The CDR3 is CASRGTSGGQETQYF. CDR3 bases: TGTGCCAGCAGAGGGACTAGCGGGGGGCAAGAGACCCAGTACTTC.

The chain employs TRBV6-1 and TRBJ1-4, with D possibly TRBD1 on 5 matching bases. Trimming took off 6 bases at V and 6 bases at J, with 14 bases between the two ends. Germline V gives CDR1 MNHNS, CDR2 SASEGT. CDR3 length: 14 residues. The CDR3 nucleotides read TGTGCCAGCAGGGGCGGGACGCGAGATGAAAAACTGTTTTTT. Translated, it gives CASRGGTRDEKLFF.

The chain recombines TRBV2 with TRBJ2-7; D unclear. From germline, CDR1 is SNHLY and CDR2 FYNNEI. V shed 2 bases and J shed 6 bases, with 5 bases lying between them. The CDR3 has 11 residues. CDR3 in amino acids: CASSETGEQYF. The CDR3 bases are TGTGCCAGCAGTGAAACGGGCGAGCAGTACTTC.

The V and J genes are TRBV11-2 and TRBJ2-7; TRBD2 matches at 12 bases. Germline CDR1 SGHAT, CDR2 FQNNGV. V lost 1 base, J lost 6 bases, and 4 bases stayed unmatched. This CDR3 is built from 15 residues. Written as DNA, the CDR3 is TGTGCCAGCAGCTTAGCACTAGCGGGAGGAACCGAGCAGTACTTC. Translation gives CASSLALAGGTEQYF.

V gene TRBV6-5 combines with J gene TRBJ1-1, with 8 bases lining up with TRBD1. Unmatched junction bases numbered 18, after V lost 7 bases and J lost 11 bases. The germline V gene encodes CDR1 MNHEY and CDR2 SVGAGI. The CDR3 length is 15 residues. CDR3 sequence: CASTIGQGGAEAAFF. The DNA for the CDR3 is TGTGCCAGCACTATCGGACAGGGCGGGGCTGAAGCGGCTTTCTTT.

V usage is TRBV18 and J usage is TRBJ2-1; 10 bases are shared with TRBD2. The CDR3 runs to 15 residues. V trimming: 6 bases; J trimming: 8 bases; junction bases outside the gene matches: 10. Germline lookup yields CDR1 KGHSH and CDR2 LQKENI. CDR3 DNA: TGTGCCAGCTCTCCAACTAGCGGGAAGAACCATGAGCAGTTCTTC. Its protein is CASSPTSGKNHEQFF.

This clone was found once. This rearrangement joins TRBV29-1 to TRBJ2-3; TRBD1 matches at 7 bases. With 4 bases clipped from V and 3 bases from J, the junction kept 1 base outside the gene matches. The CDR3 sequence is 12 residues long. Germline V gene data show CDR1 as SQVTM and CDR2 as ANQGSEA. The CDR3 region has the DNA TGCAGCGTTGTGACAGGGACAGATACGCAGTATTTT. Encoded protein: CSVVTGTDTQYF.

V usage is TRBV6-5 and J usage is TRBJ2-1; D call uncertain. V gave up 5 bases and J gave up 4 bases, with 9 bases separating them. CDR1 is MNHEY, CDR2 SVGAGI, per germline. The CDR3 extends over 13 amino acids. CDR3 coding DNA: TGTGCCAGCAGTGCTAGAAGGTACAATGAGCAGTTCTTC. Its protein is CASSARRYNEQFF.

This chain joins TRBV18 and TRBJ1-1, with D possibly matching TRBD1 (6 bases). The CDR3 runs to 15 residues. Germline V gene lookup returns CDR1 KGHSH and CDR2 LQKENI. Trimming stripped 6 bases from V and 1 base from J, with 15 bases between. CDR3: CASSPIKQGNTEAFF. The CDR3 DNA follows: TGTGCCAGCTCGCCTATAAAACAGGGGAACACTGAAGCTTTCTTT.

V usage is TRBV18 and J usage is TRBJ1-1, with TRBD1 matching 7 bases. The V segment lost 3 bases and the J segment 3 bases; nucleotides outside the gene matches: 4. The CDR3 length is 14 residues. Germline V gene lookup returns CDR1 KGHSH and CDR2 LQKENI. The CDR3: CASSPFTGDTEAFF. The CDR3 DNA sequence: TGTGCCAGCTCACCTTTCACAGGGGACACTGAAGCTTTCTTT.

This clone has just a few counts. The rearrangement joins TRBV7-2 to TRBJ2-5, with 7 bases aligning to TRBD1. The junction had 9 bases not matched to a gene; V was cut back by 3 bases and J by 5 bases. The V gene's germline CDR1 is SGHTA and CDR2 FQGNSA. The length of the CDR3 is 15 residues. Written as DNA, the CDR3 is TGTGCCAGCAGCTTCCAACAGGGGCCTGGGGAGACCCAGTACTTC. The encoded protein is CASSFQQGPGETQYF.

The rearrangement joins TRBV6-4 to TRBJ1-5; D is perhaps TRBD1 (6 bases). Trimming left V 7 bases short and J 0 bases short, with 13 bases between. The CDR3 runs 15 residues. The germline V gene has CDR1 MRHNA and CDR2 SNTAGT. As DNA, the CDR3 is TGTGCCAGCAATCTGACAGGTGGTAGCAATCAGCCCCAGCATTTT. It is translated as CASNLTGGSNQPQHF.

The V gene is TRBV7-2, the J gene TRBJ1-5; D uncertain. The V end was cut by 3 bases, the J end by 7 bases, with 13 bases between. There are 14 residues in the CDR3. The germline V gene encodes CDR1 SGHTA and CDR2 FQGNSA. The CDR3 region has the DNA TGTGCCAGCAGCTTGAGCAGGTTCGACCAGCCCCAGCATTTT. This sequence encodes CASSLSRFDQPQHF.

The J gene is TRBJ2-7, the V gene TRBV19, with D tentatively TRBD1 (5 bases). Germline loops: CDR1 LNHDA, CDR2 SQIVND (reference sequence). The ends were cut back, 4 bases at V and 2 bases at J, with 21 bases in the middle. The CDR3 loop spans 17 amino acids. The chain's CDR3 is CASSKRWQGGPPYEQYF. For the CDR3, the DNA is TGTGCCAGTAGTAAAAGATGGCAGGGCGGTCCCCCCTACGAGCAGTACTTC.

This chain connects TRBV19 to TRBJ2-1, with TRBD2 matching over 7 bases. Losses at the gene ends were 3 bases for V and 8 bases for J; bases not matched to a gene: 16. The CDR3 spans 17 residues. CDR1 and CDR2 from the germline V gene are LNHDA and SQIVND (reference sequence). The CDR3 spells CASSIGGGNLWDDEQFF. CDR3 nucleotide sequence: TGTGCCAGTAGTATTGGGGGGGGAAACTTATGGGACGATGAGCAGTTCTTC.

The J gene is TRBJ2-7, the V gene TRBV10-1, with D hard to call. The germline V gene encodes CDR1 WNHNN and CDR2 SYGVQD (reference sequence). The CDR3 has 15 amino acids. V was shortened by 3 bases and J by 3 bases, with 15 bases between the two germline ends. In DNA, the CDR3 is TGCGCCAGCAGTGAAACAGTCTTAGTTCTCTACGAGCAGTACTTC. Translated: CASSETVLVLYEQYF.

The J gene is TRBJ1-2, the V gene TRBV6-5; TRBD1 agrees at 7 bases. Per the germline V gene, CDR1 is MNHEY and CDR2 is SVGAGI. The CDR3 sequence is 14 residues long. V was clipped by 7 bases and J by 4 bases; unmatched bases: 9. The CDR3 DNA is TGTGCCAGCACCCGAGGCCAGGGGGGCTATGGCTACACCTTC. Translated, it gives CASTRGQGGYGYTF.

V usage is TRBV5-4 and J usage is TRBJ1-1; TRBD1 matches at 9 bases. This CDR3 has 16 residues. Germline V lookup: CDR1 SGHNT, CDR2 YYREEE (reference sequence). The junction had 6 bases not matched to a gene; V was cut back by 2 bases and J by 1 base. CDR3 loop: CASSFNRGQGNTEAFF. The CDR3 DNA is TGTGCCAGCAGCTTCAACAGGGGGCAGGGGAACACTGAAGCTTTCTTT.

This clone has a handful of counts. The V call is TRBV9, the J call TRBJ2-2; 10 bases line up with TRBD2. The CDR3 spans 17 residues. V lost 4 bases and J lost 3; bases outside the gene matches: 9. Germline values: CDR1 SGDLS, CDR2 YYNGEE. As DNA, the CDR3 is TGTGCCAGCAGCTCCCGGCTAGCGGGAGCGGACACCGGGGAGCTGTTTTTT. This translates into CASSSRLAGADTGELFF.

In this sample, this clone turned up once. This sequence joins TRBV15 and TRBJ2-7; 7 bases are shared with TRBD2. There are 11 residues in the CDR3. V was pared by 8 bases and J by 3 bases, with 1 base of the junction left unmatched. Germline-derived CDR1 and CDR2 are LNHNV and YYDKDF (reference sequence). CDR3 residues: CATGTNYEQYF. CDR3 in DNA: TGTGCCACCGGGACTAACTACGAGCAGTACTTC. Complete variable domain (other parts from reference TRBV15 and TRBJ2-7): DAMVIQNPRYQVTQFGKPVTLSCSQTLNHNVMYWYQQKSSQAPKLLFHYYDKDFNNEADTPDNFQSRRPNTSFCFLDIRSPGLGDTAMYLCATGTNYEQYFGPGTRLTVT.

This clone has a single count. The chain recombines TRBV7-9 with TRBJ2-1; 10 bases line up with TRBD2. The CDR3 has 15 amino acids. The ends lost 5 bases at V and 5 bases at J; junction bases unmatched: 6. Per germline, CDR1 SEHNR and CDR2 FQNEAQ (reference sequence). This CDR3 reads CASSRTSGNNNEQFF. The CDR3 nucleotides are TGTGCCAGCAGCCGAACTAGCGGGAACAACAATGAGCAGTTCTTC. Variable domain in full (rest from reference TRBV7-9 and TRBJ2-1): DTGVSQNPRHKITKRGQNVTFRCDPISEHNRLYWYRQTLGQGPEFLTYFQNEAQLEKSRLLSDRFSAERPKGSFSTLEIQRTEQGDSAMYLCASSRTSGNNNEQFFGPGTRLTVL.

The chain links TRBV5-4 to TRBJ2-1; the D is unclear. The V and J ends lost 3 bases and 7 bases respectively, with 23 bases between them. This CDR3 is built from 17 residues. Germline V gives CDR1 SGHNT, CDR2 YYREEE (reference sequence). CDR3 loop: CASSSERRRSGTNEQFF. The CDR3, as DNA: TGTGCCAGCAGCTCCGAACGGCGAAGGAGTGGAACAAATGAGCAGTTCTTC. The full variable domain, with the rest looked up from reference TRBV5-4 and TRBJ2-1, is ETGVTQSPTHLIKTRGQQVTLRCSSQSGHNTVSWYQQALGQGPQFIFQYYREEENGRGNFPPRFSGLQFPNYSSELNVNALELDDSALYLCASSSERRRSGTNEQFFGPGTRLTVL.

This sequence joins TRBV11-3 and TRBJ2-1; D is undetermined. Between the trimmed V and J ends, which lost 1 base and 9 bases, there was a span of 13 bases. Germline loops: CDR1 SGHNT, CDR2 YENEEA. CDR3 length equals 14 residues. DNA for the CDR3: TGTGCCAGCAGCTTAGTGGGCCCGTTGGGTGAGCAGTTCTTC. The encoded protein is CASSLVGPLGEQFF.

The chain has TRBV19 and TRBJ2-4, with 10 bases identical to TRBD2. Trimming cost V 2 bases and J 0 bases; bases outside gene matches: 4. The CDR3 extends over 17 amino acids. CDR1 and CDR2 (germline): LNHDA, SQIVND (reference sequence). The CDR3 here is CASSISLAGVAKNIQYF. CDR3 coding DNA: TGTGCCAGTAGTATAAGCCTAGCGGGGGTAGCCAAAAACATTCAGTACTTC.

This chain links TRBV28 with TRBJ1-1; D not certain. The CDR3 sequence is 11 residues long. Germline V CDR1 and CDR2: MDHEN, SYDVKM. V was clipped by 7 bases and J by 2 bases, with 5 bases between them. The CDR3, as DNA: TGTGCCAGCACCCTAAACACTGAAGCTTTCTTT. Translated, it gives CASTLNTEAFF.